Below, 25 T cell receptor beta chains from the same sample are listed, as sequenced in a study of Tregs in tolerant kidney transplant recipients. Some clones are missing from TCRdb's copy, which holds only in-frame ones; the method was immunoSEQ multiplex PCR. The table records some 100,000 clones, almost 95% of them present only once. Sequencing input: CD4+ T cells from blood. These receptors all come from a human donor in good health.

The rearrangement joins TRBV6-1 to TRBJ2-7, with D possibly matching TRBD1 (6 bases). This CDR3 is built from 14 residues. Germline CDR1 reads MNHNS; CDR2 reads SASEGT. The ends were cut back, 5 bases at V and 3 bases at J, with 14 bases in the middle. The CDR3 DNA reads as TGTGCCAGCAGTCCCGGGACATCGGTCTACGAGCAGTACTTC. Protein: CASSPGTSVYEQYF.

This chain uses TRBV18 with TRBJ2-5; D possibly corresponds to TRBD1 (5 bases). There are 15 residues in the CDR3. Germline CDR1 KGHSH, CDR2 LQKENI. V was clipped by 3 bases and J by 2 bases, with 13 bases between them. The CDR3 is CASSPLDSYQETQYF. The CDR3 coding sequence is TGTGCCAGCTCACCCTTAGACAGCTATCAAGAGACCCAGTACTTC.

The chain uses TRBV6-6 and TRBJ1-4; 9 positions match TRBD1. Germline lookup yields CDR1 MNHNY and CDR2 SVGAGI (reference sequence). The V and J ends lost 0 bases and 10 bases, in that order; junction bases with no gene match: 9. The CDR3 totals 16 residues. The CDR3 protein is CASSYSPGQGGAKLFF. The CDR3 region has the DNA TGTGCCAGCAGTTACTCTCCGGGACAGGGAGGGGCAAAACTGTTTTTT.

This chain connects TRBV5-1 to TRBJ1-2, with D maybe TRBD1 (6 bases). CDR1 SGHRS and CDR2 YFSETQ come from the germline V gene. The CDR3 runs to 14 residues. V lost 4 bases and J 5 bases, leaving 15 bases between the germline ends. The CDR3 reads CASSPGGPEYGYTF. The CDR3 bases are TGCGCCAGCAGCCCTGGGGGGCCGGAATATGGCTACACCTTC.

J is TRBJ1-4 and V is TRBV11-2; a possible D gene is TRBD1 (5 bases). The CDR3 covers 14 residues. Germline V CDR1 and CDR2: SGHAT, FQNNGV. V shed 5 bases and J shed 7 bases, with 14 bases lying between them. The CDR3 protein is CASSPGGASEKLFF. CDR3 coding DNA: TGTGCCAGCAGCCCAGGTGGGGCCAGTGAAAAACTGTTTTTT. Using reference TRBV11-2 and TRBJ1-4 for the parts outside the CDR3, the full variable domain is EAGVAQSPRYKIIEKRQSVAFWCNPISGHATLYWYQQILGQGPKLLIQFQNNGVVDDSQLPKDRFSAERLKGVDSTLKIQPAKLEDSAVYLCASSPGGASEKLFFGSGTQLSVL.

V is TRBV19 and J is TRBJ2-7, with no clear D. This CDR3 region has 12 residues. Germline V CDR1 and CDR2: LNHDA, SQIVND (reference sequence). V was shortened by 4 bases and J by 4 bases, with 8 bases between the two germline ends. The CDR3 spells CASSNLGYEQYF. CDR3 sequence (DNA): TGTGCCAGTAGTAACTTGGGGTACGAGCAGTACTTC.

Regarding this clone: At one of its ends the junction is not consistent with the germline gene, which may arise from a read error. This sequence joins TRBV11-2 and TRBJ2-1; 7 positions match TRBD2. Looked up from germline, CDR1 is SGHAT and CDR2 is FQNNGV. This CDR3 comprises 16 residues. CDR3 residues: CASSRIRGVSYIEQFF. CDR3 sequence (DNA): TGTGCCAGCAGCCGTATTCGGGGGGTCTCCTACATTGAGCAGTTCTTC.

The chain uses TRBV19 and TRBJ2-7, with a tentative D call TRBD1 (6 bases). The length of the CDR3 is 14 residues. The germline V and J ends were trimmed by 10 bases and 0 bases, with 16 bases remaining between them. CDR1 and CDR2 from the germline V gene are LNHDA and SQIVND (reference sequence). The CDR3 here is CATKPGHSSYEQYF. DNA for the CDR3: TGTGCCACTAAGCCGGGACACAGCTCCTACGAGCAGTACTTC.

J is TRBJ1-6 and V is TRBV19; D is unresolved. Between the trimmed V and J ends, which lost 2 bases and 0 bases, there was a span of 14 bases. Germline CDR1 and CDR2: LNHDA and SQIVND (reference sequence). CDR3 length: 18 residues. The CDR3 spells CASSIIGSGSSYNSPLHF. The DNA for the CDR3 is TGTGCCAGTAGTATAATTGGGTCGGGGAGCTCCTATAATTCACCCCTCCACTTT.

The chain recombines TRBV5-1 with TRBJ1-1; 7 bases line up with TRBD1. CDR3 length equals 12 residues. CDR1 and CDR2 (germline): SGHRS, YFSETQ. V was pared by 0 bases and J by 7 bases, with 0 bases of the junction left unmatched. The CDR3 sequence is CASSLDRGEAFF. For the CDR3, the DNA is TGCGCCAGCAGCTTGGACAGGGGTGAAGCTTTCTTT.

The chain is built from TRBV11-2 and TRBJ1-3; D gene unclear. V shed 1 base and J shed 4 bases, with 11 bases lying between them. The CDR3 loop spans 15 amino acids. CDR1 is SGHAT and CDR2 is FQNNGV in the germline V gene. The chain's CDR3 is CASSLGNTPGNTIYF. For the CDR3, the DNA is TGTGCCAGCAGCTTAGGCAATACGCCAGGAAACACCATATATTTT.

The V gene is TRBV18, the J gene TRBJ2-7; 10 positions match TRBD2. The ends lost 4 bases at V and 0 bases at J; junction bases unmatched: 6. The V gene's germline CDR1 is KGHSH and CDR2 LQKENI. The CDR3 is 16 residues long. CDR3: CASSRAPSGSSYEQYF. The CDR3 region has the DNA TGTGCCAGCTCACGTGCCCCTAGCGGGAGCTCCTACGAGCAGTACTTC.

The V gene is TRBV5-1, the J gene TRBJ1-1, with a weak D call TRBD1 (5 bases). This CDR3 has 14 residues. Trimming cost V 2 bases and J 4 bases, with 12 bases left between them. Looked up from germline, CDR1 is SGHRS and CDR2 is YFSETQ. DNA of the CDR3: TGCGCCAGCAGCTTCGGGGGATATCCCACTGAAGCTTTCTTT. Translating it yields CASSFGGYPTEAFF.

The chain couples TRBV5-1 to TRBJ2-1; 9 nucleotides line up with TRBD1. This CDR3 spans 15 amino acids. V was clipped by 2 bases and J by 5 bases; unmatched bases: 5. Germline values: CDR1 SGHRS, CDR2 YFSETQ. CDR3 residues: CASSLGQGSHNEQFF. CDR3 nucleotide sequence: TGCGCCAGCAGCTTAGGACAGGGGTCCCACAATGAGCAGTTCTTC.

This chain uses TRBV5-1 with TRBJ2-7; 7 bases match TRBD2. The CDR3 sequence is 14 residues long. Per the germline V gene, CDR1 is SGHRS and CDR2 is YFSETQ. Trimming removed 3 bases from V and 2 bases from J; junction bases left unmatched: 5. CDR3 protein: CASSSERGTYEQYF. In DNA form, the CDR3 reads TGCGCCAGCAGCTCCGAGCGGGGAACCTACGAGCAGTACTTC.

V usage is TRBV6-1 and J usage is TRBJ2-7; D remains unclear. V was clipped by 6 bases and J by 3 bases, with 18 bases between them. Germline V CDR1 and CDR2: MNHNS, SASEGT. This CDR3 has 15 residues. The CDR3 loop is CASRPGERPGYEQYF. CDR3 bases: TGTGCCAGCAGGCCTGGAGAGCGCCCAGGCTACGAGCAGTACTTC.

Here the CDR3 DNA reads TGTGCCAGCAGTTACTCGGGGACAGGGGAATTTGGCTACACCTTC. It is translated as CASSYSGTGEFGYTF. This chain connects TRBV6-5 to TRBJ1-2; TRBD1 matches 10 bases. The V gene end was trimmed by 0 bases and the J gene end by 7 bases; junction bases not matched to a gene: 5. The CDR3 runs to 15 residues. Per germline, CDR1 MNHEY and CDR2 SVGAGI.

This chain links TRBV7-2 with TRBJ2-1; weak D call: TRBD2 (7 bases). The CDR3 is 16 residues long. V was cut by 5 bases and J by 6 bases, with 20 bases left in between. Germline CDR1 reads SGHTA; CDR2 reads FQGNSA. Written as DNA, the CDR3 is TGTGCCAGCAGCCACCTCGGGCGGGGGCCACGCAATGAGCAGTTCTTC. Its translation: CASSHLGRGPRNEQFF.

V and J are TRBV7-8 and TRBJ2-5; D unclear. The CDR3 runs to 15 residues. V was clipped by 2 bases and J by 5 bases, with 15 bases between them. Germline V gene data show CDR1 as SGHVS and CDR2 as FQNEAQ. CDR3 amino acids: CASSLNKGPAETQYF. In DNA form, the CDR3 reads TGTGCCAGCAGCTTAAATAAGGGTCCCGCGGAGACCCAGTACTTC. Together with reference TRBV7-8 and TRBJ2-5, the CDR3 gives the full variable domain: GAGVSQSPRYKVAKRGQDVALRCDPISGHVSLFWYQQALGQGPEFLTYFQNEAQLDKSGLPSDRFFAERPEGSVSTLKIQRTQQEDSAVYLCASSLNKGPAETQYFGPGTRLLVL.

The genes are TRBV9 and TRBJ1-1, with unresolved D. The CDR3 contains 13 residues. CDR1 is SGDLS and CDR2 is YYNGEE in the germline V gene. V shed 1 base and J shed 1 base, with 5 bases lying between them. CDR3 DNA sequence: TGTGCCAGCAGCGTAAACAGGAACACTGAAGCTTTCTTT. It is translated as CASSVNRNTEAFF.

The V gene is TRBV2, the J gene TRBJ2-2; D is possibly TRBD1 (5 bases). The CDR3 is made up of 11 amino acids. Germline CDR1 SNHLY, CDR2 FYNNEI. Trimming cost V 8 bases and J 7 bases, with 8 bases left between them. As DNA, the CDR3 is TGTGCCAGCGCAGGGTTCGGGGAGCTGTTTTTT. It translates to CASAGFGELFF.

The chain links TRBV9 to TRBJ2-1, with TRBD2 matching 12 bases. The CDR3 runs 18 residues. The V gene end was trimmed by 0 bases and the J gene end by 2 bases; junction bases not matched to a gene: 6. The germline V gene encodes CDR1 SGDLS and CDR2 YYNGEE. The CDR3 nucleotides are TGTGCCAGCAGCGTAGCCCCTAGCGGGGGGGATACCTACAATGAGCAGTTCTTC. This sequence encodes CASSVAPSGGDTYNEQFF. Full variable domain (remainder filled in from reference TRBV9 and TRBJ2-1): DSGVTQTPKHLITATGQRVTLRCSPRSGDLSVYWYQQSLDQGLQFLIQYYNGEERAKGNILERFSAQQFPDLHSELNLSSLELGDSALYFCASSVAPSGGDTYNEQFFGPGTRLTVL.

The chain links TRBV10-3 to TRBJ1-6, with D possibly TRBD1 on 6 matching bases. V lost 5 bases, J lost 6 bases, and 11 bases lay in between. CDR1 is ENHRY and CDR2 is SYGVKD in the germline V gene. The CDR3 totals 14 residues. The CDR3 is CAISPGQSNSPLHF. The CDR3 DNA reads TGTGCCATCAGTCCGGGACAATCTAATTCACCCCTCCACTTT.

This chain connects TRBV5-8 to TRBJ2-1; D may be TRBD1 (5 bases). The V gene lost 0 bases and the J gene lost 5 bases, with 15 bases spanning the gap. This CDR3 has 16 amino acids. Per the germline V gene, CDR1 is SGHTS and CDR2 is YDEGEE. CDR3 residues: CASSLGQGLENNEQFF. The DNA of the CDR3 is TGTGCCAGCAGCTTGGGCCAGGGCCTCGAAAACAATGAGCAGTTCTTC.

This clone has a handful of counts. The chain is built from TRBV6-1 and TRBJ2-7, with unresolved D. This CDR3 spans 14 amino acids. Germline-derived CDR1 and CDR2 are MNHNS and SASEGT. The ends were cut back, 2 bases at V and 1 base at J, with 9 bases in the middle. CDR3 sequence (DNA): TGTGCCAGCAGTGAAATGGACCGATCCTACGAGCAGTACTTC. It codes for CASSEMDRSYEQYF.